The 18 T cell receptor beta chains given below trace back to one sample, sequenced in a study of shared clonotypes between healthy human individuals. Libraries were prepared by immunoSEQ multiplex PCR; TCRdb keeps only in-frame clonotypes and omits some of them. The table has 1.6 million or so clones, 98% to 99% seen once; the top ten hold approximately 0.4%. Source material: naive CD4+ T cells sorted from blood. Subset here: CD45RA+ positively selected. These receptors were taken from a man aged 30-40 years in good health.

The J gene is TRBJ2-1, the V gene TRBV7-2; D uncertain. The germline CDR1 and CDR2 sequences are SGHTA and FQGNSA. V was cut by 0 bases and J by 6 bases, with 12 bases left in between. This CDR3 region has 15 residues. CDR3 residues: CASSLAPGKRNEQFF. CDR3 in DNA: TGTGCCAGCAGCTTAGCGCCCGGCAAGCGCAATGAGCAGTTCTTC.

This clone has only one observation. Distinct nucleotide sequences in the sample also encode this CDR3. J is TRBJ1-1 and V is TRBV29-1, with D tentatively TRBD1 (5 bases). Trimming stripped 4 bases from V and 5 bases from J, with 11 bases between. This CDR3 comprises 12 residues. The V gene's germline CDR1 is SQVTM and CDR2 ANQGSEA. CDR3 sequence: CSVVPGGTEAFF. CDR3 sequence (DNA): TGCAGCGTTGTGCCTGGGGGGACTGAAGCTTTCTTT.

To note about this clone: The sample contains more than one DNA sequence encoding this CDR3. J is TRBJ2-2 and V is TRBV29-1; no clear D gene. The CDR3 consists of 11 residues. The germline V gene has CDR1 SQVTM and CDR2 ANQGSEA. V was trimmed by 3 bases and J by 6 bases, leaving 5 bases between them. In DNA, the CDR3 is TGCAGCGTTGATGGGCCCGGGGAGCTGTTTTTT. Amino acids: CSVDGPGELFF.

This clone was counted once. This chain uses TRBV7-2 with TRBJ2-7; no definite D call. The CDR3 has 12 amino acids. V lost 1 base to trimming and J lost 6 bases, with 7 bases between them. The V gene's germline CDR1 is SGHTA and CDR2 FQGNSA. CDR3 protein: CASSLGPGEQYF. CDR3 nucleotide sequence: TGTGCCAGCAGCTTAGGCCCGGGCGAGCAGTACTTC.

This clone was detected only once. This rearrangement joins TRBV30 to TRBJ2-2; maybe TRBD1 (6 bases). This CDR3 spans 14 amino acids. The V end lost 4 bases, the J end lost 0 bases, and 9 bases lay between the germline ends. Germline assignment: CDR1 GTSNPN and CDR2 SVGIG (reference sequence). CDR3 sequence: CAWNTGPNTGELFF. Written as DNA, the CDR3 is TGTGCCTGGAACACAGGGCCGAACACCGGGGAGCTGTTTTTT.

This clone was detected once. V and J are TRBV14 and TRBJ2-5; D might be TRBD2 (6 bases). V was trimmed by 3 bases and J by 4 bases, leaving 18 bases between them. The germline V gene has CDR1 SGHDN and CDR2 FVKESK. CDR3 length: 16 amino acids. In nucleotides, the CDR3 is TGTGCCAGCAGCCATCGAGCAATTCCCGGGGGAGAGACCCAGTACTTC. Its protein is CASSHRAIPGGETQYF.

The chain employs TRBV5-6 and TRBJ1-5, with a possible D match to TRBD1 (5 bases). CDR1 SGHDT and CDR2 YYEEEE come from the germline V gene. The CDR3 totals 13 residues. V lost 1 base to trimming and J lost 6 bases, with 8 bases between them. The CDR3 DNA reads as TGTGCCAGCAGCTTGAGGGGCTCTCAGCCCCAGCATTTT. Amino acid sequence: CASSLRGSQPQHF.

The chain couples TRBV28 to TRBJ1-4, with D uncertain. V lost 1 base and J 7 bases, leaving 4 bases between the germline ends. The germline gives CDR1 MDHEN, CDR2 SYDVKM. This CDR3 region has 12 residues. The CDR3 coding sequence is TGTGCCAGCAGTTTATTCTCTGAAAAACTGTTTTTT. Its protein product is CASSLFSEKLFF.

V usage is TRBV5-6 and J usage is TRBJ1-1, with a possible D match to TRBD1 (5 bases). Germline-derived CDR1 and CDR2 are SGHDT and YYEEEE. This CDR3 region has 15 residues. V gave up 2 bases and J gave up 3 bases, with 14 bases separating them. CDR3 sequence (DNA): TGTGCCAGCAGCTTATACGGGGGGAGAGACACTGAAGCTTTCTTT. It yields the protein CASSLYGGRDTEAFF.

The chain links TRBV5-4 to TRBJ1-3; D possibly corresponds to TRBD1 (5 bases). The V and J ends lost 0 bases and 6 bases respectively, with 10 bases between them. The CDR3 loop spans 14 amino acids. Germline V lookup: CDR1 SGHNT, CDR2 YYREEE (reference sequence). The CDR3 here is CASSLALRANTIYF. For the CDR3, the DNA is TGTGCCAGCAGCTTGGCCCTCAGGGCAAACACCATATATTTT.

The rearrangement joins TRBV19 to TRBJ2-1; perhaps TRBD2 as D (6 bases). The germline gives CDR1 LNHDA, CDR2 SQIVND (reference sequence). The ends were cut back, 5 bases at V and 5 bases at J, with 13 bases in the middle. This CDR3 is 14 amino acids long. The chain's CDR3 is CASSAPGTHNEQFF. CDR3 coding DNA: TGTGCCAGTAGTGCACCCGGGACTCACAATGAGCAGTTCTTC.

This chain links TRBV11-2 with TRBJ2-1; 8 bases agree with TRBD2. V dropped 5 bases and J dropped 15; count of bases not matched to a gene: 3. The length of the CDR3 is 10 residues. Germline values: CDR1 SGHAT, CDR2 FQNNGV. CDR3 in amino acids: CASSGTSPFF. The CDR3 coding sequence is TGTGCCAGCAGCGGGACTAGTCCGTTCTTC. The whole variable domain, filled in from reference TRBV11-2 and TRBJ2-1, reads EAGVAQSPRYKIIEKRQSVAFWCNPISGHATLYWYQQILGQGPKLLIQFQNNGVVDDSQLPKDRFSAERLKGVDSTLKIQPAKLEDSAVYLCASSGTSPFFGPGTRLTVL.

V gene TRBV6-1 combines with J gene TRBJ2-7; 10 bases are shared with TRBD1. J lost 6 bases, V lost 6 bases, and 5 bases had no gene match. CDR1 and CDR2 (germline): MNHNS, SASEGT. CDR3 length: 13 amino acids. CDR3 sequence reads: CASRGTGDPEQYF. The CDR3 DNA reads TGTGCCAGCAGGGGGACAGGGGATCCCGAGCAGTACTTC.

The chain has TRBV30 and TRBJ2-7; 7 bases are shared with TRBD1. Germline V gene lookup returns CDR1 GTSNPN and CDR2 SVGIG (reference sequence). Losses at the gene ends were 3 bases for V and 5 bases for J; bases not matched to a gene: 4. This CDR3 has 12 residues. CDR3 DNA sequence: TGTGCCTGGAGGGTAGGGGGCCACGAGCAGTACTTC. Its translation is CAWRVGGHEQYF.

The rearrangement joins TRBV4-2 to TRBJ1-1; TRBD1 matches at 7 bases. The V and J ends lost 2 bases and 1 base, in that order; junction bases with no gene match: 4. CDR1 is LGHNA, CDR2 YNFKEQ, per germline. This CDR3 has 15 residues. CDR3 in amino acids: CASSQPDRANTEAFF. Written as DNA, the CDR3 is TGTGCCAGCAGCCAACCTGACAGGGCGAACACTGAAGCTTTCTTT.

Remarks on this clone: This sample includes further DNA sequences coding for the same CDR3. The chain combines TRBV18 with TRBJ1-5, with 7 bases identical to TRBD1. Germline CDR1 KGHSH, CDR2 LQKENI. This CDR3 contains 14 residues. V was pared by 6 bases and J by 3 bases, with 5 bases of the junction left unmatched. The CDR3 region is CASSPGQANQPQHF. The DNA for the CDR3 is TGTGCCAGCTCGCCAGGACAGGCCAATCAGCCCCAGCATTTT.

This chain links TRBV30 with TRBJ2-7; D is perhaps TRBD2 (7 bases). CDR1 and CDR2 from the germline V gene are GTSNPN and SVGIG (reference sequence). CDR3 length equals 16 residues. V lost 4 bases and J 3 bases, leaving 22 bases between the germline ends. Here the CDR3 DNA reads TGTGCCTGGAACCGTCCCGGGGGCGGGAGCGTCTACGAGCAGTACTTC. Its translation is CAWNRPGGGSVYEQYF.

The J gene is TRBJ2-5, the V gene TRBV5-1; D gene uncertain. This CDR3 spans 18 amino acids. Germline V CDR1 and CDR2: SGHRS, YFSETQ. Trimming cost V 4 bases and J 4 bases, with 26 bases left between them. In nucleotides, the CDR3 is TGCGCCAGCAGCCCCGTGAAGGGTGACGCCCGAAGGTTAGAGACCCAGTACTTC. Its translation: CASSPVKGDARRLETQYF.